The 30 T cell receptor beta chains in this list originate from one sample, sequenced in a study of regulatory T cells in long-lasting Graves disease. Time point specified: persistent/refractory GD, antithyroid drugs over 5 years with positive TRAb. From PBMCs, RNA was extracted and then used to make the TCR library. Construction of the TCR beta libraries employed iRepertoire HTBI primers in conjunction with Arm-PCR of CDR3 regions. TCRdb analysed the multiplex PCR reads with MiXCR anew, one entry per CDR3 protein. Among about 430,000 distinct CDR3 sequences listed, 21% were seen once. The specimen was peripheral blood mononuclear cells (PBMCs), collected when the disease was refractory, from a patient treated with antithyroid drugs. These receptors were collected from a female donor with Graves disease.

This clonotype was detected a few times. This sequence joins TRBV20-1 and TRBJ2-5; no clear D gene. Trimming shortened V by 6 bases and J by 1 base, and 18 bases separated the two germline ends. The V gene's germline CDR1 is DFQATT and CDR2 SNEGSKA (reference sequence). This CDR3 is 15 amino acids long. DNA of the CDR3: TGCAGTGCCACAGATGAGGCCCGGGCCCAAGAGACCCAGTACTTC. Protein sequence: CSATDEARAQETQYF.

A few counts support this clonotype. The chain is built from TRBV27 and TRBJ2-7; weak D call: TRBD2 (6 bases). Germline V gene lookup returns CDR1 MNHEY and CDR2 SMNVEV (reference sequence). This CDR3 comprises 15 residues. V was clipped by 6 bases and J by 4 bases, with 19 bases between them. The CDR3 sequence is CASSPRSGVVYEQYF. As DNA, the CDR3 is TGTGCCAGCAGCCCACGGTCGGGAGTGGTTTACGAGCAGTACTTC.

This clonotype showed up just once. In this CDR3 the conserved last residue, phenylalanine or tryptophan, is missing, so a read error is likely. The rearrangement links TRBV5-1 to TRBJ1-1; D unresolved. The CDR3 is made up of 14 amino acids. V was trimmed by 4 bases and J by 0 bases, leaving 10 bases between them. Germline loops: CDR1 SGHRS, CDR2 YFSETQ. The CDR3 reads CASSLDGLNTEAFL. The CDR3 DNA sequence: TGCGCCAGCAGCCTGGACGGATTGAACACTGAAGCTTTCCTT.

Note on this clonotype: The junction departs from the called germline gene at one end, perhaps through a read error. This chain links TRBV24-1 with TRBJ1-2; 7 bases agree with TRBD1. The CDR3 loop spans 13 amino acids. Germline CDR1 and CDR2: KGHDR and SFDVKD. DNA of the CDR3: TGTGCCGCCAGTCCTGGACAGGCTGGTGGCTACACCTTC. It yields the protein CAASPGQAGGYTF.

The rearrangement links TRBV27 to TRBJ1-1; TRBD1 is a possible D gene (5 bases). From germline, CDR1 is MNHEY and CDR2 SMNVEV (reference sequence). V was pared by 0 bases and J by 4 bases, with 12 bases between. The CDR3 extends over 15 amino acids. The CDR3 bases are TGTGCCAGCAGTTTATCATCAGGGTACGGCACTGAAGCTTTCTTT. Protein sequence: CASSLSSGYGTEAFF.

In its sample, this clonotype was seen many times. J is TRBJ1-2 and V is TRBV6-1; D gene uncertain. Looked up from germline, CDR1 is MNHNS and CDR2 is SASEGT. The CDR3 extends over 13 amino acids. V was pared by 6 bases and J by 8 bases, with 16 bases between. The CDR3 DNA reads TGTGCCAGCAGACGCGACCCCGAGGGAGGCTACACCTTC. Residues: CASRRDPEGGYTF.

The table lists this clonotype with many counts. This sequence joins TRBV28 and TRBJ2-7, with D possibly called TRBD1 or TRBD2 (5 bases each). Trimming pared 6 bases from V and 1 base from J, leaving 16 bases between. CDR3 length: 15 residues. Germline-derived CDR1 and CDR2 are MDHEN and SYDVKM. The CDR3 spells CASRPSGTSSYEQYF. DNA for the CDR3: TGTGCCAGCAGGCCCTCCGGGACGTCTTCCTACGAGCAGTACTTC.

The chain couples TRBV20-1 to TRBJ2-6, with 10 bases that match TRBD2. The CDR3 contains 19 residues. V gave up 0 bases and J gave up 0 bases; unmatched junction bases: 8. Per germline, CDR1 DFQATT and CDR2 SNEGSKA (reference sequence). Here the CDR3 DNA reads TGCAGTGCTAGAGATCGGATAGCGGGAGGTACCTCTGGGGCCAACGTCCTGACTTTC. Translation: CSARDRIAGGTSGANVLTF.

This clonotype was detected ten times or more. The rearrangement links TRBV7-8 to TRBJ1-1, with unresolved D. Trimming stripped 4 bases from V and 1 base from J, with 10 bases between. Germline CDR1 SGHVS, CDR2 FQNEAQ. CDR3 length: 14 amino acids. CDR3 coding DNA: TGTGCCAGCAGCTCCTTAGAGGGGAACACTGAAGCTTTCTTT. The encoded protein is CASSSLEGNTEAFF.

The table lists this clonotype with many counts. In nucleotides, the CDR3 is TGTGCCAGCGCAGGACAAGTCTATGGCTACACCTTC. Its protein product is CASAGQVYGYTF. The chain is built from TRBV12-3 or TRBV12-4 and TRBJ1-2, with a tentative D call TRBD1 (5 bases). The CDR3 extends over 12 amino acids. V lost 8 bases and J 4 bases, leaving 11 bases between the germline ends.

In this sample, this clonotype turned up many times. The chain couples TRBV6-5 to TRBJ2-6; tentative D call: TRBD2 (6 bases). The V gene's germline CDR1 is MNHEY and CDR2 SVGAGI. The CDR3 contains 18 residues. The V gene lost 0 bases and the J gene lost 0 bases, with 12 bases spanning the gap. CDR3 loop: CASSYSQGSGSGANVLTF. CDR3 nucleotide sequence: TGTGCCAGCAGTTACTCGCAGGGTAGCGGCTCTGGGGCCAACGTCCTGACTTTC.

The table lists this clonotype with a few counts. The V and J genes are TRBV10-3 and TRBJ2-7; 10 bases line up with TRBD2. From germline, CDR1 is ENHRY and CDR2 SYGVKD. CDR3 length equals 13 residues. Unmatched junction bases numbered 6, after V lost 9 bases and J lost 4 bases. The CDR3 reads CAISGRAGYEQYF. The CDR3 DNA reads TGTGCCATAAGCGGGAGGGCCGGATACGAGCAGTACTTC.

This clonotype has ten or more counts. The chain recombines TRBV28 with TRBJ2-7, with TRBD1 matching 9 bases. The CDR3 runs 15 residues. The V gene's germline CDR1 is MDHEN and CDR2 SYDVKM. After removal of 3 bases from V and 2 bases from J, the junction contained 5 bases not matched to a gene. CDR3 bases: TGTGCCAGCAGTTTCGGGGACAGGGCCACCTACGAGCAGTACTTC. This sequence encodes CASSFGDRATYEQYF.

This clonotype was observed a few times. The chain couples TRBV20-1 to TRBJ1-6; 10 bases are shared with TRBD1. Looked up from germline, CDR1 is DFQATT and CDR2 is SNEGSKA (reference sequence). Unmatched junction bases numbered 3, after V lost 0 bases and J lost 1 base. This CDR3 is 17 amino acids long. In DNA, the CDR3 is TGCAGTGCTAGAGAACGACAGGGGGCGTCCTATAATTCACCCCTCCACTTT. Residues: CSARERQGASYNSPLHF.

The CDR3 DNA is TGTGCCAGCAGTACAGAGGGGAGATATAGCAATCAGCCCCAGCATTTT. This translates into CASSTEGRYSNQPQHF. This chain joins TRBV6-1 and TRBJ1-5; a weak D match, TRBD1 (5 bases). Germline V lookup: CDR1 MNHNS, CDR2 SASEGT. V lost 5 bases and J lost 0, with 14 bases in between. This CDR3 has 16 residues.

The gene calls are TRBV4-1 and TRBJ2-5; a possible D gene is TRBD2 (5 bases). The DNA end is more similar to TRBJ2-7, so the J call may be wrong. CDR3 length equals 15 residues. Germline V gene data show CDR1 as MGHRA and CDR2 as YSYEKL. The CDR3: CASSHGVGVPVEQYF. The CDR3 DNA reads TGCGCCAGCAGCCACGGAGTGGGAGTCCCCGTCGAGCAGTACTTC.

There are many counts of this clonotype. This sequence joins TRBV28 and TRBJ2-5; weak D call: TRBD2 (6 bases). The germline V and J ends were trimmed by 5 bases and 0 bases, with 19 bases remaining between them. CDR1 and CDR2 (germline): MDHEN, SYDVKM. The CDR3 is 17 residues long. The CDR3 reads CASSTMGRTQYQETQYF. CDR3 coding DNA: TGTGCCAGCAGTACTATGGGGAGGACGCAGTACCAAGAGACCCAGTACTTC.

This sequence joins TRBV20-1 and TRBJ1-5; no clear D gene. Germline CDR1 is DFQATT and CDR2 is SNEGSKA (reference sequence). The CDR3 extends over 16 amino acids. V was clipped by 4 bases and J by 2 bases, with 18 bases between them. The CDR3 loop is CSANVPMGFGNQPQHF. CDR3 sequence (DNA): TGCAGTGCTAACGTCCCAATGGGTTTTGGCAATCAGCCCCAGCATTTT.

This clonotype showed up many times. The J gene is TRBJ2-7, the V gene TRBV28, with 8 bases aligning to TRBD1. Germline V gene lookup returns CDR1 MDHEN and CDR2 SYDVKM. The CDR3 contains 15 residues. Trimming at V came to 4 bases and at J to 0 bases, leaving 5 bases not matched to a gene. DNA of the CDR3: TGTGCCAGCAGTTCGACAGGGGCCCGCTCCTACGAGCAGTACTTC. Its translation: CASSSTGARSYEQYF.

About this clonotype itself: A much larger clone lies a single base off, so this may be a read error. The gene calls are TRBV20-1 and TRBJ1-1, with D possibly TRBD1 on 6 matching bases. CDR1 is DFQATT and CDR2 is SNEGSKA in the germline V gene (reference sequence). Trimming left V 5 bases short and J 6 bases short, with 13 bases between. The CDR3 is made up of 12 amino acids. The CDR3 sequence: CSAGQGLAEAFF. Written as DNA, the CDR3 is TGCAGTGCTGGTCAGGGGTTGGCTGAAGCTTTCTTT.

The sample holds a few counts of this clonotype. The chain has TRBV5-1 and TRBJ1-2; no clear D. The CDR3 consists of 14 residues. Germline CDR1 is SGHRS and CDR2 is YFSETQ. Trimming took 0 bases from V and 7 from J, leaving 13 bases between them. The CDR3 nucleotides are TGCGCCAGCAGCTTGGGGACGGAGGTCTCTGGCTACACCTTC. This encodes CASSLGTEVSGYTF.

This clonotype was observed a few times. The rearrangement uses TRBV7-9 and TRBJ1-1, with unresolved D. Germline CDR1 SEHNR, CDR2 FQNEAQ (reference sequence). Between the trimmed V and J ends, which lost 3 bases and 3 bases, there was a span of 14 bases. This CDR3 contains 15 residues. This chain's CDR3 is CASSFISGGDTEAFF. As DNA, the CDR3 is TGTGCCAGCAGCTTTATAAGTGGCGGGGACACTGAAGCTTTCTTT.

This clonotype was counted at least ten times. The chain employs TRBV6-1 and TRBJ1-2; 9 nucleotides agree with TRBD1. Unmatched junction bases numbered 10, after V lost 6 bases and J lost 5 bases. CDR1 is MNHNS, CDR2 SASEGT, per germline. The CDR3 contains 15 residues. The DNA for the CDR3 is TGTGCCAGCAGCTTGGGAGGGACAGGGCAGTATGGCTACACCTTC. As protein: CASSLGGTGQYGYTF.

As regards this clonotype: A read error may account for a junction end that differs from germline. The chain uses TRBV2 and TRBJ2-7, with 14 bases fitting TRBD2. This CDR3 spans 14 amino acids. Germline CDR1 SNHLY, CDR2 FYNNEI. DNA for the CDR3: TGTACCAGCCTCCCGGGACTAGCGGGAGACGAGCAGTACTTC. This codes for CTSLPGLAGDEQYF.

V gene TRBV6-2 or TRBV6-3 combines with J gene TRBJ2-2; TRBD1 might be the D (6 bases). Germline V gene data show CDR1 as MNHEY and CDR2 as SVGEGT. The germline V and J ends were trimmed by 2 bases and 3 bases, with 10 bases remaining between them. This CDR3 has 15 amino acids. The CDR3 loop is CASSYATGYTGELFF. CDR3 DNA: TGTGCCAGCAGTTACGCGACAGGCTACACCGGGGAGCTGTTTTTT.

This clonotype has just one count. V usage is TRBV18 and J usage is TRBJ2-7; D is ambiguous. Trimming removed 8 bases from V and 2 bases from J, with 13 bases in between. The germline V gene has CDR1 KGHSH and CDR2 LQKENI. The CDR3 length is 13 residues. The DNA for the CDR3 is TGTGCCAGCACGGAAAACAGAGCCTACGAGCAGTACTTC. Translating it yields CASTENRAYEQYF.

This clonotype showed up many times. The chain couples TRBV11-2 to TRBJ1-2, with 7 nucleotides matching TRBD1. The CDR3 extends over 15 amino acids. The ends lost 0 bases at V and 3 bases at J; junction bases unmatched: 4. Germline V gene sequence: CDR1 SGHAT, CDR2 FQNNGV. CDR3 amino acids: CASSLDRGGHYGYTF. DNA of the CDR3: TGTGCCAGCAGCTTAGATAGAGGGGGCCACTATGGCTACACCTTC.

This clonotype was counted ten times or more. V gene TRBV6-5 combines with J gene TRBJ2-2; D perhaps matches TRBD1 (7 bases). The length of the CDR3 is 15 residues. V was pared by 4 bases and J by 4 bases, with 13 bases between. Germline V gene sequence: CDR1 MNHEY, CDR2 SVGAGI. The CDR3 here is CASSSGGQGTGELFF. CDR3 nucleotide sequence: TGTGCCAGCAGTTCAGGGGGGCAGGGCACCGGGGAGCTGTTTTTT.

This clonotype has more than one count but fewer than ten. The V gene is TRBV7-9, the J gene TRBJ1-1, with TRBD1 matching over 11 bases. From germline, CDR1 is SEHNR and CDR2 FQNEAQ (reference sequence). Trimming cost V 2 bases and J 6 bases; bases outside gene matches: 11. The CDR3 has 17 amino acids. The CDR3 spells CASSLSPGTGGAAEAFF. DNA of the CDR3: TGTGCCAGCAGCTTAAGTCCCGGGACAGGGGGTGCGGCTGAAGCTTTCTTT.

This clonotype appeared many times. V and J are TRBV20-1 and TRBJ2-7; D unresolved. Germline V CDR1 and CDR2: DFQATT, SNEGSKA (reference sequence). The CDR3 has 14 residues. Trimming removed 0 bases from V and 3 bases from J, with 12 bases in between. The CDR3 protein is CSARDLGRNYEQYF. The CDR3 DNA reads as TGCAGTGCTAGAGATTTAGGCAGAAACTACGAGCAGTACTTC.